This entry is about one T cell receptor (beta chain). This record comes from a study of T cell changes during pregnancy in multiple sclerosis. Libraries were prepared by immunoSEQ multiplex PCR; TCRdb keeps only in-frame clonotypes and omits some of them. The sample carries 95,000 to 110,000 clones, 85% to 95% recorded once. The ends lost 5 bases at V and 5 bases at J; junction bases unmatched: 7. Germline V gives CDR1 SGHNT, CDR2 YENEEA. The CDR3 consists of 15 residues. The TCR originated in a female donor with multiple sclerosis, enrolled in a pregnancy study. This specimen was peripheral blood, taken after pregnancy. The chain is built from TRBV11-3 and TRBJ2-5, with 11 positions matching TRBD1. The CDR3 spells CASSAGTGGGETQYF. The CDR3 nucleotides are TGTGCCAGCAGCGCCGGGACAGGGGGAGGGGAGACCCAGTACTTC.